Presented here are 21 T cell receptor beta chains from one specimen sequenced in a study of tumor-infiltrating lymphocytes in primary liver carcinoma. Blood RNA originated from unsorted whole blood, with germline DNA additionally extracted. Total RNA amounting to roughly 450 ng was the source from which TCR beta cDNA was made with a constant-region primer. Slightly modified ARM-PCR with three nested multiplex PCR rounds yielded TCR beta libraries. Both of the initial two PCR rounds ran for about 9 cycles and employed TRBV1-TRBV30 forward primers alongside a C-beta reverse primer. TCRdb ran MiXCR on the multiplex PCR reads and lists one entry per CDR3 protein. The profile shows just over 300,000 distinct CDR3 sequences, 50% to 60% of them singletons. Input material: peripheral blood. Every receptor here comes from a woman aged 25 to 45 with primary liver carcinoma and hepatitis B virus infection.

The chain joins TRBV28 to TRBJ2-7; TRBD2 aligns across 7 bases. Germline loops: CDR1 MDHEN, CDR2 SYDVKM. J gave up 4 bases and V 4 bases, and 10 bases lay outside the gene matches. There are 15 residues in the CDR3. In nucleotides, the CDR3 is TGTGCCAGCAGTTCCCTTAGCGGGCTCCGGTACGAGCAGTACTTC. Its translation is CASSSLSGLRYEQYF.

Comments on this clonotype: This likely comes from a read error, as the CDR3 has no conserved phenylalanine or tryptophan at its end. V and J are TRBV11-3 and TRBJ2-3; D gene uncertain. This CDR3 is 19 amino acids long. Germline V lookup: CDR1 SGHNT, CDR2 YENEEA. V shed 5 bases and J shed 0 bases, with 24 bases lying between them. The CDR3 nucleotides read TGTGCCAGCAGCGCCGGAAGACGTGCGTTCGACCTAAGCACAGATACGCAGTATTTG. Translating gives CASSAGRRAFDLSTDTQYL.

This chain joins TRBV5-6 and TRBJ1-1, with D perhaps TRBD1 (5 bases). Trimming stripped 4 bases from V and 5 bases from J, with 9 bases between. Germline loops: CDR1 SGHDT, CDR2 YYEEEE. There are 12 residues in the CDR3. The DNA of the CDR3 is TGTGCCAGCAGCCCAGGGCTGACTGAAGCTTTCTTT. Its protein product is CASSPGLTEAFF. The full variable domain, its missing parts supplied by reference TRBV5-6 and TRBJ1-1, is DAGVTQSPTHLIKTRGQQVTLRCSPKSGHDTVSWYQQALGQGPQFIFQYYEEEERQRGNFPDRFSGHQFPNYSSELNVNALLLGDSALYLCASSPGLTEAFFGQGTRLTVV.

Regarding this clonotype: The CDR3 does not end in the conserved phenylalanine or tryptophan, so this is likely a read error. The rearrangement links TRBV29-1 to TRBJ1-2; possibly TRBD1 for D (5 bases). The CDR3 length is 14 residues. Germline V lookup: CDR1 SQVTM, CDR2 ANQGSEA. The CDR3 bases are TGCAGCGCCCGGGACGCCGGAAAGTACTACGGCTACACCTAC. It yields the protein CSARDAGKYYGYTY.

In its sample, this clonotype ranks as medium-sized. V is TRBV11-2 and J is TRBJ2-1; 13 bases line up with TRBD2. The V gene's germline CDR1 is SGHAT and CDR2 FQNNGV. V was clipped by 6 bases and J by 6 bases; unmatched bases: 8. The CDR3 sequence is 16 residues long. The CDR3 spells CASRVTSGRAGNEQFF. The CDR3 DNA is TGTGCCAGCAGGGTTACTAGCGGGAGGGCCGGCAATGAGCAGTTCTTC.

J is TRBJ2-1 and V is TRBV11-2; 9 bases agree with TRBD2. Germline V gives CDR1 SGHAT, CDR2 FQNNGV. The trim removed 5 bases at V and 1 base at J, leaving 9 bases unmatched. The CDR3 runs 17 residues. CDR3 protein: CASSTPRRGGSYNEQFF. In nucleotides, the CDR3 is TGTGCCAGCAGCACTCCCCGGCGGGGGGGTTCCTACAATGAGCAGTTCTTC.

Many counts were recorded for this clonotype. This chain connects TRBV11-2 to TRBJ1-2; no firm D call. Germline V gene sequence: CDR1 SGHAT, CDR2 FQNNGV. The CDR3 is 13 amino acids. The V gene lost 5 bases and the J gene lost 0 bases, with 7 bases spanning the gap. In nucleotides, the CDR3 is TGTGCCAGCAGCACACACGCTAACTATGGCTACACCTTC. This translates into CASSTHANYGYTF.

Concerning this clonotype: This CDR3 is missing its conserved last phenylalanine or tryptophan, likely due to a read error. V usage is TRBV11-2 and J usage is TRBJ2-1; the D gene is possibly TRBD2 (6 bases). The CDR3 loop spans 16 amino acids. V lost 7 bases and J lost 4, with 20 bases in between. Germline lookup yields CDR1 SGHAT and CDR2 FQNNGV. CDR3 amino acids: CASNRSSGRGYNEQFL. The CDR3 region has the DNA TGTGCCAGCAACCGCTCATCCGGGCGGGGATACAATGAGCAGTTCTTA.

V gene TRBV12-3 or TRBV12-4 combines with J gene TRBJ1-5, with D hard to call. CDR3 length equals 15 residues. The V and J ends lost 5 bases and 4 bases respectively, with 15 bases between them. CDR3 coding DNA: TGTGCCAGCAGTACGCGGGGTCTTGGGAATCAGCCCCAGCATTTT. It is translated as CASSTRGLGNQPQHF.

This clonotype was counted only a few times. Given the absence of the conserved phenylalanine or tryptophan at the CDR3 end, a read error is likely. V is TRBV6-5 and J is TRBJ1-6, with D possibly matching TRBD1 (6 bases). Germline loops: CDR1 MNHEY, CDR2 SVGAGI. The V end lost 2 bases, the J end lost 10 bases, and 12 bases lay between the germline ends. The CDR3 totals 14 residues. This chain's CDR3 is CASSYRGAGSPLHS. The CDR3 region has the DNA TGTGCCAGCAGTTACCGGGGGGCAGGATCACCCCTCCACTCT.

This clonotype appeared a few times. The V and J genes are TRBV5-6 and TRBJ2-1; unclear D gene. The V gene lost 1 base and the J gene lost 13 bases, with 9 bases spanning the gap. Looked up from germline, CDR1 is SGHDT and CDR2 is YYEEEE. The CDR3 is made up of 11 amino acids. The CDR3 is CASSLSWEQFF. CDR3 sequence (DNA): TGTGCCAGCAGCTTGTCTTGGGAACAGTTCTTC.

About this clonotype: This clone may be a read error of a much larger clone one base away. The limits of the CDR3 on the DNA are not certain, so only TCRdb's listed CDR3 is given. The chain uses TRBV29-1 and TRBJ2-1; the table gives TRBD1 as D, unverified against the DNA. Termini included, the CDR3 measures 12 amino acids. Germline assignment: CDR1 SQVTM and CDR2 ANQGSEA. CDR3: CSVGPGANEKFF.

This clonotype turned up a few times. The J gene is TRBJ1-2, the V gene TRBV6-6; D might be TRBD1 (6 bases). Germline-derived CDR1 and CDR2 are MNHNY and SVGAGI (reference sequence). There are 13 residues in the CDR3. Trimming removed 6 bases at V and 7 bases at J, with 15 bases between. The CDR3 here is CASREGGYSGYTF. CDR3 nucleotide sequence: TGTGCCAGCAGAGAAGGGGGGTATAGTGGCTACACCTTC.

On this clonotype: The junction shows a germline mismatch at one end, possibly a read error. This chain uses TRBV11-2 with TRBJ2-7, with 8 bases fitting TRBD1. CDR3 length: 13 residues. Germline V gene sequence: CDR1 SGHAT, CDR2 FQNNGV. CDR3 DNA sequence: TGTGCCTGCAGCGAGGACAGGGTAGGAGAGCAGTACTTC. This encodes CACSEDRVGEQYF.

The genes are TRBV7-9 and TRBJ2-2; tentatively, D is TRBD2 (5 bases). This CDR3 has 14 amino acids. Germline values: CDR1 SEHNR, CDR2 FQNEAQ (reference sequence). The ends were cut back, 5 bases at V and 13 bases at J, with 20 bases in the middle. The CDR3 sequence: CASSVVDEGGWLFF. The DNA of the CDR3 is TGTGCCAGCAGCGTTGTGGACGAGGGTGGCTGGCTGTTTTTT. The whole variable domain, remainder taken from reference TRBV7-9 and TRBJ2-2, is DTGVSQNPRHKITKRGQNVTFRCDPISEHNRLYWYRQTLGQGPEFLTYFQNEAQLEKSRLLSDRFSAERPKGSFSTLEIQRTEQGDSAMYLCASSVVDEGGWLFFGEGSRLTVL.

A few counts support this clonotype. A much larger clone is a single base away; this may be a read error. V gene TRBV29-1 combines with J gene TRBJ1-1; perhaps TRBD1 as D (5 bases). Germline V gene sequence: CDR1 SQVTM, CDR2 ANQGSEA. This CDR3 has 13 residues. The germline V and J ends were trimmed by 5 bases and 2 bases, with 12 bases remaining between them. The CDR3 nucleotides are TGCAGCGTTAAGAAAAGGGGTAACACTGAAGCTTTCTTT. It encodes CSVKKRGNTEAFF. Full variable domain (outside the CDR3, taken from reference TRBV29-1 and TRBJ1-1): SAVISQKPSRDICQRGTSLTIQCQVDSQVTMMFWYRQQPGQSLTLIATANQGSEATYESGFVIDKFPISRPNLTFSTLTVSNMSPEDSSIYLCSVKKRGNTEAFFGQGTRLTVV.

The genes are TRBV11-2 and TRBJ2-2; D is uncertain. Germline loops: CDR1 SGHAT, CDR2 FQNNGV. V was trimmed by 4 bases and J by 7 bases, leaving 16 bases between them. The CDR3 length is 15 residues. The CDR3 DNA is TGTGCCAGCAGCTCACCTGTATTGTTGAACGGGGAGCTGTTTTTT. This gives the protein CASSSPVLLNGELFF.

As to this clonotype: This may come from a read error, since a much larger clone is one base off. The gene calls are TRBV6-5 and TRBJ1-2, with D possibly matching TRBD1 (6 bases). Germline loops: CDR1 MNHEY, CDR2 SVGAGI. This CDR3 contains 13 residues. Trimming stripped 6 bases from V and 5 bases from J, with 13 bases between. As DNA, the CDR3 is TGTGCCAGCAGCTCGATGGGGGCGTATGGCTACACCTTC. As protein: CASSSMGAYGYTF.

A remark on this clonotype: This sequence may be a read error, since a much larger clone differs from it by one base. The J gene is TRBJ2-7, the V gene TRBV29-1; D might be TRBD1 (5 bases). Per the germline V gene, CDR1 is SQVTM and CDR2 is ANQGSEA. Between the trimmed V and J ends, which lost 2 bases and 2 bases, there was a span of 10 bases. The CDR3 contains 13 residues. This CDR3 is CSVEWVRAYEQYF. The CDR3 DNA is TGCAGCGTTGAATGGGTCAGGGCCTACGAGCAGTACTTC.

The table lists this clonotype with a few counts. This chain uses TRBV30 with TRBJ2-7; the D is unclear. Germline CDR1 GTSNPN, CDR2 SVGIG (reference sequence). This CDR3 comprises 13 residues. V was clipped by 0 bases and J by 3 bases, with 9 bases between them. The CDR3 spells CAWSVQSGYEQYF. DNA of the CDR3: TGTGCCTGGAGTGTACAGAGTGGCTACGAGCAGTACTTC.

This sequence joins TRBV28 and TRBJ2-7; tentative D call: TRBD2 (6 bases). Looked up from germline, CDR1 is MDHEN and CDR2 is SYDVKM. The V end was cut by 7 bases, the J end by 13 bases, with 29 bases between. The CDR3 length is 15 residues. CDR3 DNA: TGTGCCAGCACCCCTCCTGCGGGATCTGCCCTAAGGGCCTACTTC. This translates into CASTPPAGSALRAYF.